The clone carrying this T cell receptor beta chain was seen a single time. Antigen unknown. With 3 bases removed from V and 5 bases from J, the gap between germline ends came to 17 bases. Germline CDR1 reads SGHTA; CDR2 reads FQGNSA. The CDR3 has 15 residues. This sample was included in a study of identifying expanded T cells in peripheral blood. General study findings and limits: Approximately 2-week clone count variance significantly increased as total template count grew. Differentially abundant clones: roughly 1.2 between replicates, about 17 at around 14 days, less than 20 at four.

Collection occurred without any documented infections or immune events in donors. Repertoires were generated with immunoSEQ multiplex PCR, while TCRdb's copy carries only in-frame clones and drops some. The sample consists of 50,000 to 60,000 clones, around 86% of them appearing once. The TCR was taken from a person aged 18-70 years in good health. This rearrangement joins TRBV7-2 to TRBJ2-7; TRBD1 might be the D (6 bases). The specimen was blood. Here the CDR3 reads CASSFRDADSHEQYF. DNA of the CDR3: TGTGCCAGCAGCTTTAGGGACGCGGACAGCCACGAGCAGTACTTC. The full variable domain, completed using reference TRBV7-2 and TRBJ2-7, is GAGVSQSPSNKVTEKGKDVELRCDPISGHTALYWYRQSLGQGLEFLIYFQGNSAPDKSGLPSDRFSAERTGGSVSTLTIQRTQQEDSAVYLCASSFRDADSHEQYFGPGTRLTVT.